The 24 T cell receptor beta chains below all came from one sample that was sequenced in a study of post-analysis software for immune sequencing data. Study-level results: The five TRBV segments detected at higher frequency in patients than in controls included TRBV5-6, TRBV5-1 and TRBV20-1.

Unique molecular identifiers were carried by the TCR beta cDNA libraries. TCRdb analysed the PCR reads with MiXCR anew, one entry per CDR3 protein. The sample consists of approximately 160,000 distinct CDR3 sequences, about 29% of them appearing once. These receptors lack a known antigen. The sample was blood. Every receptor here comes from a girl aged 10-17 years with multiple sclerosis.

This clonotype was recorded a few times. This chain links TRBV7-8 with TRBJ2-4; TRBD2 agrees at 7 bases. CDR3 length equals 18 residues. Germline lookup yields CDR1 SGHVS and CDR2 FQNEAQ. V lost 5 bases, J lost 3 bases, and 16 bases stayed unmatched. The DNA for the CDR3 is TGTGCCAGCAGCGTAGAAAACTGGGCTAGCGGACACAAAAACATTCAGTACTTC. This codes for CASSVENWASGHKNIQYF.

This clonotype was recorded at least ten times. J is TRBJ1-5 and V is TRBV10-2, with D unresolved. Germline V gene lookup returns CDR1 WSHSY and CDR2 SAAADI. V was shortened by 3 bases and J by 4 bases, with 7 bases between the two germline ends. The CDR3 loop spans 13 amino acids. The CDR3 loop reads CASSDAGNQPQHF. DNA of the CDR3: TGCGCCAGCAGTGACGCCGGAAATCAGCCCCAGCATTTT.

This clonotype was counted many times. V is TRBV10-3 and J is TRBJ1-5, with 8 positions matching TRBD1. Trimming cost V 2 bases and J 0 bases; bases outside gene matches: 0. The CDR3 loop spans 15 amino acids. CDR1 ENHRY and CDR2 SYGVKD come from the germline V gene. In nucleotides, the CDR3 is TGTGCCATCAGTGAGGACAGGGGTAGCAATCAGCCCCAGCATTTT. It translates to CAISEDRGSNQPQHF.

V gene TRBV30 combines with J gene TRBJ1-2; 7 nucleotides agree with TRBD1. This CDR3 has 14 residues. The germline V gene encodes CDR1 GTSNPN and CDR2 SVGIG (reference sequence). V was pared by 3 bases and J by 8 bases, with 12 bases of the junction left unmatched. CDR3: CAWSDPRTGGGYTF. As DNA, the CDR3 is TGTGCCTGGAGCGATCCGAGGACAGGAGGGGGCTACACCTTC.

The rearrangement links TRBV6-6 to TRBJ2-1, with 8 positions matching TRBD2. The length of the CDR3 is 15 residues. V lost 7 bases and J lost 5; bases outside the gene matches: 10. CDR1 is MNHNY and CDR2 is SVGAGI in the germline V gene (reference sequence). DNA of the CDR3: TGTGCCAGCATTCACGAGGTAGCGGGAAACAATGAGCAGTTCTTC. This translates into CASIHEVAGNNEQFF.

This chain joins TRBV20-1 and TRBJ2-7, with D hard to call. The CDR3 totals 13 residues. The V gene's germline CDR1 is DFQATT and CDR2 SNEGSKA (reference sequence). The CDR3 DNA reads TGCAGCGCCCGAAGACCAACCTACAATGAGCAGTACTTC. It translates to CSARRPTYNEQYF.

Of note for this clonotype: A much larger clone differs by one base, so this may be a read error. The genes are TRBV5-1 and TRBJ2-4, with D perhaps matching TRBD2 (6 bases). Judging by the DNA end, TRBJ2-7 fits better; the J call may be wrong. The CDR3 runs 14 residues. Germline-derived CDR1 and CDR2 are SGHRS and YFSETQ. CDR3 in amino acids: CASRPLGGTYEQYF. CDR3 sequence (DNA): TGCGCCAGCAGGCCACTCGGAGGGACCTACGAGCAGTACTTC.

CDR3 sequence reads: CASSLDGNSNQPQHF. The DNA for the CDR3 is TGTGCCAGCAGTCTGGACGGAAATAGCAATCAGCCCCAGCATTTT. The rearrangement links TRBV6-5 to TRBJ1-5; D is undetermined. CDR3 size: 15 residues. Per the germline V gene, CDR1 is MNHEY and CDR2 is SVGAGI. V was cut by 5 bases and J by 0 bases, with 11 bases left in between.

This clonotype was observed many times. The chain couples TRBV20-1 to TRBJ1-2; D remains unclear. Trimming took 4 bases from V and 3 from J, leaving 15 bases between them. The CDR3 sequence is 14 residues long. Germline V gene sequence: CDR1 DFQATT, CDR2 SNEGSKA (reference sequence). The CDR3 spells CSATTPMLYYGYTF. CDR3 DNA: TGCAGTGCTACGACCCCGATGCTTTACTATGGCTACACCTTC.

This clonotype was picked up a small number of times. The chain employs TRBV27 and TRBJ2-2, with D unresolved. The CDR3 is 11 amino acids. The V gene's germline CDR1 is MNHEY and CDR2 SMNVEV (reference sequence). Trimming removed 7 bases from V and 3 bases from J, with 3 bases in between. The CDR3 DNA sequence: TGTGCCAGCACGGACACCGGGGAGCTGTTTTTT. This codes for CASTDTGELFF.

About this clonotype itself: Given a much more abundant clone one base away, this may be a read error. The V call is TRBV29-1, the J call TRBJ2-1, with 11 bases identical to TRBD1. The CDR3 consists of 14 residues. Germline CDR1 is SQVTM and CDR2 is ANQGSEA. V trimming: 3 bases; J trimming: 6 bases; junction bases outside the gene matches: 4. The CDR3 protein is CSVEGQGVSNEQFF. The CDR3 coding sequence is TGCAGCGTTGAGGGACAGGGGGTGAGCAATGAGCAGTTCTTC.

This sequence joins TRBV4-1 and TRBJ1-4; possibly TRBD1 for D (6 bases). The CDR3 totals 19 residues. V was trimmed by 0 bases and J by 8 bases, leaving 25 bases between them. The germline CDR1 and CDR2 sequences are MGHRA and YSYEKL. CDR3 in DNA: TGCGCCAGCAGCCAAGAAAGTTCGGCACTGAACAGGGACCGGGAAAAACTGTTTTTT. Translated: CASSQESSALNRDREKLFF.

A note on this clonotype: A much larger clone differs by one base, so this may be a read error. V usage is TRBV3-1 and J usage is TRBJ2-5, with 13 bases matching TRBD2. This CDR3 spans 18 amino acids. CDR1 and CDR2 from the germline V gene are LGHDT and YNNKEL (reference sequence). The CDR3 loop is CVSSPGLAGEMVQETQYF. In DNA form, the CDR3 reads TGTGTCAGCAGCCCCGGACTAGCGGGAGAGATGGTACAAGAGACCCAGTACTTC.

This clonotype was recorded many times. The chain uses TRBV20-1 and TRBJ2-1; TRBD2 matches at 11 bases. This CDR3 has 15 residues. The germline CDR1 and CDR2 sequences are DFQATT and SNEGSKA (reference sequence). Trimming removed 0 bases from V and 5 bases from J; junction bases left unmatched: 3. CDR3 sequence (DNA): TGCAGTGCTAGAGAAGGGACTAGCGGTAACAATGAGCAGTTCTTC. This sequence encodes CSAREGTSGNNEQFF.

The CDR3 loop reads CASYLLSYEQYF. CDR3 nucleotides: TGTGCCAGCTATCTGCTCTCCTACGAGCAGTACTTC. The V gene is TRBV21-1, the J gene TRBJ2-7. TRBV21-1 is termed a pseudogene. The CDR3 length is 12 residues.

The chain combines TRBV3-1 with TRBJ1-1; the D is unclear. The CDR3 extends over 12 amino acids. Germline loops: CDR1 LGHDT, CDR2 YNNKEL (reference sequence). V lost 1 base and J 1 base, leaving 1 base between the germline ends. CDR3 sequence: CASSQANTEAFF. The CDR3 DNA reads as TGTGCCAGCAGCCAAGCGAACACTGAAGCTTTCTTT.

This clonotype came up a few times. This sequence may be a read error, since a much larger clone differs from it by one base. The DNA for the CDR3 is TGCAGTGCTAGGGAATCCGGGCCTATGGCAGAGACCCAGTACTTC. As protein: CSARESGPMAETQYF. The genes are TRBV20-1 and TRBJ2-5; no definite D call. The germline V and J ends were trimmed by 3 bases and 4 bases, with 18 bases remaining between them. Looked up from germline, CDR1 is DFQATT and CDR2 is SNEGSKA (reference sequence). The CDR3 is made up of 15 amino acids.

With respect to this clonotype: The DNA is omitted, as the CDR3 cannot be located on it reliably, and the CDR3 follows TCRdb's listing. V is TRBV24-1 and J is TRBJ2-1; the table's D call TRBD1 went unverified against the DNA. The CDR3 is 15 amino acids long, termini counted. Per the germline V gene, CDR1 is KGHDR and CDR2 is SFDVKD. CDR3 in amino acids: CATSDFGPGRTEQFF.

As to this clonotype: This sequence may be a read error, since a much larger clone differs from it by one base. This rearrangement joins TRBV20-1 to TRBJ2-7; 9 nucleotides align to TRBD1. This CDR3 spans 17 amino acids. Germline V gene data show CDR1 as DFQATT and CDR2 as SNEGSKA (reference sequence). V trimming: 7 bases; J trimming: 2 bases; junction bases outside the gene matches: 18. CDR3 DNA sequence: TGCAGTGTTGGGGACAGGGATTTCCACCTCGAGACCTACGAGCAGTACTTC. Amino acids: CSVGDRDFHLETYEQYF.

About this clonotype itself: This clone may be a read error of a much larger clone one base away. The gene calls are TRBV5-1 and TRBJ2-1; the D is unclear. Germline assignment: CDR1 SGHRS and CDR2 YFSETQ. The CDR3 covers 15 residues. Here the CDR3 reads CASSLAGLSYNVQFF. The CDR3 region has the DNA TGCGCCAGCAGCTTGGCGGGCCTCTCCTACAATGTGCAGTTCTTC.

This clonotype was recorded a few times. A much larger clone lies a single base off, so this may be a read error. The chain has TRBV20-1 and TRBJ2-5, with D perhaps matching TRBD1 (6 bases). Trimming removed 6 bases at V and 13 bases at J, with 24 bases between. This CDR3 contains 13 residues. Germline V gene data show CDR1 as DFQATT and CDR2 as SNEGSKA (reference sequence). CDR3 in amino acids: CSAGAPGKNIRYF. CDR3 in DNA: TGCAGTGCGGGGGCGCCTGGCAAAAACATTCGGTACTTC.

The rearrangement uses TRBV7-9 and TRBJ1-6, with 8 bases that match TRBD1. Germline CDR1 and CDR2: SEHNR and FQNEAQ (reference sequence). The V gene end was trimmed by 8 bases and the J gene end by 6 bases; junction bases not matched to a gene: 3. The CDR3 is 13 residues long. CDR3 amino acids: CASLGQGNSPLHF. The CDR3 nucleotides are TGTGCCAGCTTAGGACAGGGTAATTCACCCCTCCACTTT. The full variable domain, with the rest looked up from reference TRBV7-9 and TRBJ1-6, is DTGVSQNPRHKITKRGQNVTFRCDPISEHNRLYWYRQTLGQGPEFLTYFQNEAQLEKSRLLSDRFSAERPKGSFSTLEIQRTEQGDSAMYLCASLGQGNSPLHFGNGTRLTVT.

This clonotype was recorded at least ten times. The J gene is TRBJ1-5, the V gene TRBV6-6; D might be TRBD1 (6 bases). The V gene lost 4 bases and the J gene lost 0 bases, with 13 bases spanning the gap. Germline CDR1 reads MNHNY; CDR2 reads SVGAGI (reference sequence). The CDR3 totals 16 residues. The CDR3 protein is CASSLEQGNSNQPQHF. CDR3 DNA sequence: TGTGCCAGCAGTTTAGAACAGGGAAATAGCAATCAGCCCCAGCATTTT.

This clonotype appeared a few times. V and J are TRBV7-3 and TRBJ1-5; 8 bases map to TRBD1. The CDR3 is made up of 16 amino acids. Germline loops: CDR1 SGHTA, CDR2 FQGTGA. The V and J ends lost 0 bases and 4 bases, in that order; junction bases with no gene match: 5. CDR3 sequence (DNA): TGTGCCAGCAGCTTAACAGGCAGGGGGCAGAATCAGCCCCAGCATTTT. Translated: CASSLTGRGQNQPQHF. The whole variable domain, remainder taken from reference TRBV7-3 and TRBJ1-5, is GAGVSQTPSNKVTEKGKYVELRCDPISGHTALYWYRQSLGQGPEFLIYFQGTGAADDSGLPNDRFFAVRPEGSVSTLKIQRTERGDSAVYLCASSLTGRGQNQPQHFGDGTRLSIL.